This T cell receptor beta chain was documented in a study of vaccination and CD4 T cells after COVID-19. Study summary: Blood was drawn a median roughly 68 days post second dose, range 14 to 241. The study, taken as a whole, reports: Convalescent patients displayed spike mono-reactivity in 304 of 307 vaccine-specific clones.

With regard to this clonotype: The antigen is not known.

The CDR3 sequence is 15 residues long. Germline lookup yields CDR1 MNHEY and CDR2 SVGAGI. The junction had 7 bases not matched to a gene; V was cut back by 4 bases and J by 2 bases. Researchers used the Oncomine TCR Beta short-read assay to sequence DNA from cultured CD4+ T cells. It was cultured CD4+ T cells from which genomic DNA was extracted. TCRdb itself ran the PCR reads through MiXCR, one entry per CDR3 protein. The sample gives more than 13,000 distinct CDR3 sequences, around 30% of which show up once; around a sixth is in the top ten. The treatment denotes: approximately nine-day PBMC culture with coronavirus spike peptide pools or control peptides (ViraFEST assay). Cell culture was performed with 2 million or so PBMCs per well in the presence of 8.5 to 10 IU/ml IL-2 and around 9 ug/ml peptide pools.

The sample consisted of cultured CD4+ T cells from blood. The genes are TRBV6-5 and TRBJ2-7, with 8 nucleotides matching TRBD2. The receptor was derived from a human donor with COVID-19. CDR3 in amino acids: CASSSSGGRTYEQYF. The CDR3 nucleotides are TGTGCCAGCAGTTCCAGCGGGGGCCGAACCTACGAGCAGTACTTC.